A selection of T cell receptor beta chains follows, all from one sample in a study of blood T cell repertoires in COVID-19. Using immunoSEQ multiplex PCR, the repertoire was profiled, and TCRdb retains in-frame clones only, with some absent. This sample yields around 260,000 clones, of which 84% are seen a single time; roughly 14% belongs to the top ten. Sequenced: peripheral blood. The receptors come from a person aged 70 to 80 with COVID-19, enrolled during active disease. CDR3s include the opening cysteine and the closing phenylalanine or tryptophan. The order of the fields is J gene, D gene, clone size, V gene, CDR3 DNA, CDR3 protein. D genes are given only for firm matches. The size entry is marked missing in some rows and otherwise reads once, few, many or a size class.

J gene: TRBJ2-3
D gene: .
clone size: .
V gene: TRBV29-1
CDR3 DNA: TGCAGCGTTGGTCGGCGGCAGGGGTCGGGTACGCAGTATTTT
CDR3 protein: CSVGRRQGSGTQYF

J gene: TRBJ2-7
D gene: TRBD1
clone size: .
V gene: TRBV12-3/TRBV12-4
CDR3 DNA: TGTGCCAGCAGTATATCAGACAGGGACGAGCAGTACTTC
CDR3 protein: CASSISDRDEQYF

J gene: TRBJ2-7
D gene: .
clone size: .
V gene: TRBV29-1
CDR3 DNA: TGCAGCGTTAAGCTAGGGGCCCACGAGCAGTACTTC
CDR3 protein: CSVKLGAHEQYF

J gene: TRBJ1-5
D gene: .
clone size: once
V gene: TRBV3-1/TRBV3-2
CDR3 DNA: TGTGCCAGCAGCCAAAGTGGGGCTGCAGGGGGCAATCAGCCCCAGCATTTT
CDR3 protein: CASSQSGAAGGNQPQHF

J gene: TRBJ1-4
D gene: .
clone size: few
V gene: TRBV7-6
CDR3 DNA: TGTGCCAGCAGCTTAGTTGGGACTGGTAATGAAAAACTGTTTTTT
CDR3 protein: CASSLVGTGNEKLFF

J gene: TRBJ2-1
D gene: .
clone size: once
V gene: TRBV27
CDR3 DNA: TGTGCCAGCAGCCCAAGGGCAGGAGGGGATAAAAATGAGCAGTTCTTC
CDR3 protein: CASSPRAGGDKNEQFF

J gene: TRBJ1-5
D gene: .
clone size: .
V gene: TRBV6-4
CDR3 DNA: TGTGCCAGCAGTTCAATACAGGGTCAGCCCCAGCATTTT
CDR3 protein: CASSSIQGQPQHF

J gene: TRBJ2-6
D gene: .
clone size: .
V gene: TRBV29-1
CDR3 DNA: TGCAGCGTTGGGGCTAGCGCAAAGGGTGGGGCCAACGTCCTGACTTTC
CDR3 protein: CSVGASAKGGANVLTF

J gene: TRBJ1-4
D gene: TRBD1
clone size: .
V gene: TRBV27
CDR3 DNA: TGTGCCAGCAGGCAGACAGGGGCTAATGAAAAACTGTTTTTT
CDR3 protein: CASRQTGANEKLFF

J gene: TRBJ1-4
D gene: .
clone size: .
V gene: TRBV4-2
CDR3 DNA: TGTGCCAGCAGCCAGGCAGTGGGAGTAAGCAATGAAAAACTGTTTTTT
CDR3 protein: CASSQAVGVSNEKLFF

J gene: TRBJ2-4
D gene: .
clone size: .
V gene: TRBV28
CDR3 DNA: TGTGCCAGCAGCATTGGACTTAAAAACATTCAGTACTTC
CDR3 protein: CASSIGLKNIQYF

J gene: TRBJ1-1
D gene: .
clone size: .
V gene: TRBV6-2/TRBV6-3
CDR3 DNA: TGTGCCAGCAGTTGGGGTGAGGGTGAAGCTTTCTTT
CDR3 protein: CASSWGEGEAFF

J gene: TRBJ2-5
D gene: TRBD2
clone size: .
V gene: TRBV4-2
CDR3 DNA: TGTGCCAGCAGCCAAGATATAACTAGCGGAGAGATCGGGACCCAGTACTTC
CDR3 protein: CASSQDITSGEIGTQYF

J gene: TRBJ2-3
D gene: .
clone size: .
V gene: TRBV21-1
CDR3 DNA: TGTGCCAGCAGCAAAGCGCTTTTTGAGACAGGGATAACAGATACGCAGTATTTT
CDR3 protein: CASSKALFETGITDTQYF

J gene: TRBJ2-7
D gene: TRBD2
clone size: .
V gene: TRBV9
CDR3 DNA: TGTGCCAGCAGCGTAGAAAGCGGGGGGGCGCGTCGGGAGCAGTACTTC
CDR3 protein: CASSVESGGARREQYF

J gene: TRBJ2-2
D gene: .
clone size: .
V gene: TRBV24-1
CDR3 DNA: TGTGCCACCAGTGAGCCTCATGAGGGTGTCACCGGGGAGCTGTTTTTT
CDR3 protein: CATSEPHEGVTGELFF

J gene: TRBJ2-7
D gene: .
clone size: once
V gene: TRBV14
CDR3 DNA: TGTGCCAGCAGCCAAATTGGACACGGCTACGAGCAGTACTTC
CDR3 protein: CASSQIGHGYEQYF

J gene: TRBJ2-2
D gene: .
clone size: .
V gene: TRBV2
CDR3 DNA: TGTGCCAGCAGTCTGGGACAAGCCGGGGAGCTGTTTTTT
CDR3 protein: CASSLGQAGELFF

J gene: TRBJ1-2
D gene: .
clone size: .
V gene: TRBV6-2/TRBV6-3
CDR3 DNA: TGTGCCAGCAGTCGACAGGAATCTAACTATGGCTACACCTTC
CDR3 protein: CASSRQESNYGYTF

J gene: TRBJ1-1
D gene: .
clone size: .
V gene: TRBV19
CDR3 DNA: TGTGCCAGTAGTATAGACAGGGTCCGCACTGAAGCTTTCTTT
CDR3 protein: CASSIDRVRTEAFF

J gene: TRBJ1-1
D gene: .
clone size: few
V gene: TRBV30
CDR3 DNA: TGTGCCCAGGGTAGGGGCACTGAAGCTTTCTTT
CDR3 protein: CAQGRGTEAFF

J gene: TRBJ2-5
D gene: .
clone size: .
V gene: TRBV28
CDR3 DNA: TGTGCCAGCAGTTTCCCCCGGGACTTGCAAGAGACCCAGTACTTC
CDR3 protein: CASSFPRDLQETQYF

J gene: TRBJ2-1
D gene: TRBD2
clone size: .
V gene: TRBV9
CDR3 DNA: TGTGCCAGCAGTTCCGGGACTAGCGGAAACAATGAGCAGTTCTTC
CDR3 protein: CASSSGTSGNNEQFF